Listed here is a single TCR beta chain. Its matching antigen is unknown. This entry is derived from a study of graft-versus-host responses after intestinal transplantation. The overall study: Recipients obtained multivisceral, liver-intestinal, or isolated intestinal transplants. After anti-thymocyte globulin induction, recipients took tacrolimus and steroids for three to four years. Overall study results and limits: Analysis identified GvH clones in recipient marrow, with some appearing first in ileum or blood.

Libraries were prepared by immunoSEQ multiplex PCR; TCRdb keeps only in-frame clonotypes and omits some of them. This table holds some 41,000 clones, less than 95% found once. The CDR3 loop spans 16 amino acids. The V gene lost 3 bases and the J gene lost 0 bases, with 15 bases spanning the gap. Germline V CDR1 and CDR2: MDHEN, SYDVKM. The sample in question was PBMCs, obtained approximately 320 days after intestinal transplant. The chain carries TRBV28 and TRBJ2-7; the D is unclear. The sequence was collected from a human patient who received an intestinal transplant, so some T cells may come from the graft donor. The CDR3 protein is CASSFVGPPSSYEQYF. CDR3 sequence (DNA): TGTGCCAGCAGTTTTGTAGGGCCCCCGAGCTCCTACGAGCAGTACTTC.